The next 26 T cell receptor beta chains were all read from a single sample in a study of control samples from healthy donors and cancer patients. Assay: immunoSEQ multiplex PCR; the TCRdb copy retains only in-frame clones and omits some. The repertoire holds about 69,000 clones, approximately 80% seen once, with about 3% in the top ten. Sequencing input: PBMCs. These receptors all come from a woman aged 45-65 years with lung cancer.

The chain joins TRBV5-4 to TRBJ2-6; perhaps TRBD1 as D (5 bases). CDR3 size: 17 residues. Germline V gene data show CDR1 as SGHNT and CDR2 as YYREEE (reference sequence). Trimming took off 0 bases at V and 1 base at J, with 11 bases between the two ends. DNA of the CDR3: TGTGCCAGCAGCTTGGCAGGGCTCCGTTCTGGGGCCAACGTCCTGACTTTC. Translating it yields CASSLAGLRSGANVLTF.

This rearrangement joins TRBV28 to TRBJ1-2; 7 positions agree with TRBD1. Germline CDR1 is MDHEN and CDR2 is SYDVKM. This CDR3 region has 13 residues. V shed 8 bases and J 4 bases; nucleotides not matched to a gene: 7. The CDR3 nucleotides are TGTGCCAGCGCCGACAGGGTCAGCTATGGCTACACCTTC. This sequence encodes CASADRVSYGYTF.

V is TRBV4-3 and J is TRBJ1-1, with no clear D. The CDR3 is 20 residues long. From germline, CDR1 is LGHNA and CDR2 YSLEER. V lost 0 bases and J lost 1, with 24 bases in between. CDR3: CASSQDLGYGFDTPNTEAFF. Written as DNA, the CDR3 is TGCGCCAGCAGCCAAGATCTCGGGTACGGTTTTGACACTCCGAACACTGAAGCTTTCTTT.

This clone has a handful of counts. The gene calls are TRBV6-5 and TRBJ1-1; D remains ambiguous. CDR3 length equals 13 residues. Trimming took off 2 bases at V and 2 bases at J, with 6 bases between the two ends. CDR1 and CDR2 (germline): MNHEY, SVGAGI. The CDR3 sequence: CASSYQFNTEAFF. CDR3 sequence (DNA): TGTGCCAGCAGTTACCAGTTTAACACTGAAGCTTTCTTT.

The chain carries TRBV11-3 and TRBJ1-2; D gene ambiguous. From germline, CDR1 is SGHNT and CDR2 YENEEA. This CDR3 contains 18 residues. Between the trimmed V and J ends, which lost 1 base and 0 bases, there was a span of 18 bases. CDR3 in DNA: TGTGCCAGCAGCTTAGGGGAGCCACTGAGGAATCCTAACTATGGCTACACCTTC. As protein: CASSLGEPLRNPNYGYTF.

The rearrangement links TRBV18 to TRBJ1-1; no reliable D call. Germline CDR1 and CDR2: KGHSH and LQKENI. V was trimmed by 5 bases and J by 0 bases, leaving 10 bases between them. CDR3 size: 14 residues. The CDR3 here is CASSDDNMNTEAFF. CDR3 sequence (DNA): TGTGCCAGCTCAGATGACAACATGAACACTGAAGCTTTCTTT.

This clone appeared once. The chain carries TRBV4-2 and TRBJ1-3; D is undetermined. The ends were cut back, 0 bases at V and 4 bases at J, with 4 bases in the middle. This CDR3 has 13 residues. In germline, CDR1 is LGHNA, CDR2 YNFKEQ. In DNA, the CDR3 is TGTGCCAGCAGCCAAGAGCCCGGAAACACCATATATTTT. As protein: CASSQEPGNTIYF.

This clone has just a few counts. V gene TRBV7-8 combines with J gene TRBJ1-2; the D is unclear. V was pared by 2 bases and J by 1 base, with 17 bases between. CDR3 length: 17 residues. CDR1 SGHVS and CDR2 FQNEAQ come from the germline V gene. The CDR3 DNA follows: TGTGCCAGCAGCTTAAGCTCCCGGCAGACTCTTAACTATGGCTACACCTTC. Translating it yields CASSLSSRQTLNYGYTF.

This clone was picked up a small number of times. The chain carries TRBV6-6 and TRBJ1-3; D unclear. V shed 6 bases and J shed 4 bases, with 10 bases lying between them. Germline lookup yields CDR1 MNHNY and CDR2 SVGAGI (reference sequence). This CDR3 has 13 residues. The CDR3 region is CASSQTRGNTIYF. In DNA form, the CDR3 reads TGTGCCAGCAGCCAAACACGGGGAAACACCATATATTTT.

The chain combines TRBV7-2 with TRBJ1-2; 11 positions agree with TRBD1. Germline CDR1 and CDR2: SGHTA and FQGNSA. The CDR3 is made up of 16 amino acids. V lost 5 bases and J lost 4; bases outside the gene matches: 9. The CDR3 sequence: CASSPRTGGESYGYTF. The CDR3 bases are TGTGCCAGCAGCCCGAGGACAGGGGGCGAGTCCTATGGCTACACCTTC.

This chain joins TRBV3-1 (or the pseudogene TRBV3-2) and TRBJ1-4, with a tentative D call TRBD1 (6 bases). Trimming removed 4 bases from V and 7 bases from J, with 13 bases in between. The CDR3 consists of 14 residues. Per germline, CDR1 LGHDT and CDR2 YNNKEL (reference sequence). CDR3 sequence reads: CASSPGGGVEKLFF. The CDR3, as DNA: TGTGCCAGCAGCCCCGGCGGGGGCGTTGAAAAACTGTTTTTT.

The CDR3 DNA sequence: TGTGCCAGCAGTTATGGGGGAGATTATGGCTACACCTTC. It encodes CASSYGGDYGYTF. The chain uses TRBV28 and TRBJ1-2, with D possibly TRBD1 on 5 matching bases. V was clipped by 4 bases and J by 5 bases, with 11 bases between them. In germline, CDR1 is MDHEN, CDR2 SYDVKM. The CDR3 contains 13 residues.

The chain is built from TRBV30 and TRBJ1-1; TRBD1 might be the D (6 bases). The CDR3 covers 14 residues. Germline assignment: CDR1 GTSNPN and CDR2 SVGIG (reference sequence). The CDR3 loop is CAVVGTTQGGEAFF. The CDR3 nucleotides read TGTGCTGTAGTGGGGACAACCCAAGGGGGTGAAGCTTTCTTT.

The V call is TRBV24-1, the J call TRBJ2-5, with 8 bases identical to TRBD2. The germline gives CDR1 KGHDR, CDR2 SFDVKD. The junction had 6 bases not matched to a gene; V was cut back by 3 bases and J by 1 base. CDR3 length: 16 amino acids. CDR3 in amino acids: CATSDISGGSQETQYF. In DNA form, the CDR3 reads TGTGCCACCAGTGATATCAGCGGGGGCAGCCAAGAGACCCAGTACTTC.

The chain combines TRBV9 with TRBJ1-1; D is perhaps TRBD1 (6 bases). The V end lost 3 bases, the J end lost 2 bases, and 8 bases lay between the germline ends. The CDR3 spans 13 residues. CDR1 SGDLS and CDR2 YYNGEE come from the germline V gene. The CDR3 region has the DNA TGTGCCAGCAGCGCCAGGGGAAACACTGAAGCTTTCTTT. Encoded protein: CASSARGNTEAFF.

This clone was recorded a few times. The genes are TRBV11-2 and TRBJ1-2; 7 bases agree with TRBD1. The CDR3 is 13 amino acids. J was trimmed by 4 bases and V by 6 bases; bases with no gene match: 5. The V gene's germline CDR1 is SGHAT and CDR2 FQNNGV. The CDR3 DNA follows: TGTGCCAGCAGTCATGACAGGGTCTATGGCTACACCTTC. This translates into CASSHDRVYGYTF.

V is TRBV28 and J is TRBJ1-1, with 8 positions matching TRBD1. Germline CDR1 and CDR2: MDHEN and SYDVKM. The J segment lost 11 bases and the V segment lost 2 bases, leaving 4 bases of the junction unmatched. This CDR3 has 12 amino acids. CDR3 sequence: CASSLGTGGAFF. The CDR3 DNA reads as TGTGCCAGCAGTTTAGGTACAGGGGGGGCTTTCTTT.

The chain carries TRBV20-1 and TRBJ1-2; D unclear. Trimming left V 3 bases short and J 7 bases short, with 9 bases between. The CDR3 has 11 amino acids. CDR1 and CDR2 from the germline V gene are DFQATT and SNEGSKA (reference sequence). The CDR3 is CSASIRTGYTF. CDR3 nucleotides: TGCAGTGCTAGTATTCGTACTGGCTACACCTTC.

The gene calls are TRBV6-6 and TRBJ2-6, with 9 bases matching TRBD1. V was pared by 5 bases and J by 2 bases, with 7 bases of the junction left unmatched. The germline CDR1 and CDR2 sequences are MNHNY and SVGAGI (reference sequence). The CDR3 extends over 17 amino acids. CDR3 coding DNA: TGTGCCAGCAGTCCGGGACAGGGTGTACCTGGGGCCAACGTCCTGACTTTC. Its protein is CASSPGQGVPGANVLTF.

This chain uses TRBV12-3 or TRBV12-4 with TRBJ1-2, with D hard to call. The V gene lost 1 base and the J gene lost 8 bases, with 5 bases spanning the gap. The CDR3 has 11 residues. As DNA, the CDR3 is TGTGCCAGCAGTTTAGGGAAGGGCTACACCTTC. Amino acids: CASSLGKGYTF.

CDR3 sequence reads: CASSFQGASGANVLTF. The CDR3 bases are TGTGCCAGCAGCTTTCAGGGGGCGTCTGGGGCCAACGTCCTGACTTTC. V gene TRBV7-3 combines with J gene TRBJ2-6, with 8 bases lining up with TRBD1. V lost 3 bases, J lost 1 base, and 2 bases stayed unmatched. The CDR3 sequence is 16 residues long. Germline CDR1 SGHTA, CDR2 FQGTGA.

The CDR3 sequence is CASTPYADTGELFF. DNA for the CDR3: TGCGCCAGCACCCCCTATGCGGACACCGGGGAGCTGTTTTTT. The chain employs TRBV5-1 and TRBJ2-2; unclear D gene. CDR3 size: 14 residues. CDR1 and CDR2 (germline): SGHRS, YFSETQ. V was clipped by 6 bases and J by 3 bases, with 12 bases between them.

The chain is built from TRBV5-1 and TRBJ1-4, with D possibly being TRBD1 (5 bases). Deletions cut 2 bases from V and 3 bases from J, with 11 bases between. CDR1 is SGHRS and CDR2 is YFSETQ in the germline V gene. The CDR3 is 15 residues long. The CDR3 DNA is TGCGCCAGCAGCTTCCTTTCAGGGTCTAATGAAAAACTGTTTTTT. Protein: CASSFLSGSNEKLFF.

The V call is TRBV30, the J call TRBJ2-7; D is possibly TRBD2 (7 bases). The length of the CDR3 is 15 residues. CDR1 is GTSNPN, CDR2 SVGIG, per germline (reference sequence). Trimming shortened V by 0 bases and J by 2 bases, and 14 bases separated the two germline ends. The CDR3 DNA is TGTGCCTGGAGTGTACGGGGGGCCTTCCCCTACGAGCAGTACTTC. Its translation: CAWSVRGAFPYEQYF. The variable domain in full, completed from reference TRBV30 and TRBJ2-7, reads SQTIHQWPATLVQPVGSPLSLECTVEGTSNPNLYWYRQAAGRGLQLLFYSVGIGQISSEVPQNLSASRPQDRQFILSSKKLLLSDSGFYLCAWSVRGAFPYEQYFGPGTRLTVT.

The CDR3 nucleotides read TGTGCCAGCATGCCCGACAGGGTAGGGTCACCCCTCCACTTT. Encoded protein: CASMPDRVGSPLHF. This chain links TRBV2 with TRBJ1-6, with 7 bases that match TRBD1. The germline V gene encodes CDR1 SNHLY and CDR2 FYNNEI. The CDR3 extends over 14 amino acids. V lost 7 bases to trimming and J lost 10 bases; unmatched junction nucleotides: 10.

This clone was recorded a few times. The rearrangement uses TRBV27 and TRBJ2-7; 8 nucleotides match TRBD1. V trimming: 6 bases; J trimming: 1 base; junction bases outside the gene matches: 5. This CDR3 contains 14 residues. CDR1 and CDR2 (germline): MNHEY, SMNVEV (reference sequence). CDR3 in amino acids: CASREGQVSYEQYF. The CDR3 nucleotides are TGTGCCAGCAGGGAGGGACAGGTTTCCTACGAGCAGTACTTC.